The 15 T cell receptor beta chains reported below all come from one sample, sequenced in a study of blood T cells in healthy people across ages. Using a J-beta primer mix together with a sample-barcoded 5' primer, a second PCR was run for roughly 6 to 12 cycles. MiXCR, applied by TCRdb to the 5' RACE reads, yields one record per CDR3 protein. The sample consists of approximately 810,000 distinct CDR3 sequences, 25% to 35% of them appearing once. The sequenced sample consisted of blood. Every receptor here comes from an elderly woman in good health.

This clonotype was detected ten times or more. V gene TRBV6-5 combines with J gene TRBJ2-1; 9 bases agree with TRBD2. After removal of 6 bases from V and 8 bases from J, the junction contained 5 bases not matched to a gene. The CDR3 is made up of 13 amino acids. The germline gives CDR1 MNHEY, CDR2 SVGAGI. The CDR3 bases are TGTGCCAGCAGCGCGGGACTAGCCTATGAGCAGTTCTTC. Amino acid sequence: CASSAGLAYEQFF.

This clonotype was observed a handful of times. This chain's CDR3 is CASRREGETQYF. CDR3 nucleotide sequence: TGTGCCAGTAGGAGGGAAGGGGAGACCCAGTACTTC. The chain couples TRBV19 to TRBJ2-5; D is possibly TRBD2 (5 bases). Germline V gene lookup returns CDR1 LNHDA and CDR2 SQIVND (reference sequence). Trimming removed 6 bases from V and 5 bases from J, with 10 bases in between. The CDR3 totals 12 residues.

This clonotype has only a few counts. The chain uses TRBV11-2 and TRBJ2-2; no firm D call. CDR3 length: 17 amino acids. Germline V gives CDR1 SGHAT, CDR2 FQNNGV. V was cut by 1 base and J by 7 bases, with 19 bases left in between. The CDR3 nucleotides are TGTGCCAGCAGCTTAGTAGGTCTAGGACCGGTTGGCGGGGAGCTGTTTTTT. Encoded protein: CASSLVGLGPVGGELFF.

This clonotype was seen at least ten times. The chain has TRBV3-1 and TRBJ2-1, with 9 bases fitting TRBD2. Germline loops: CDR1 LGHDT, CDR2 YNNKEL (reference sequence). V was clipped by 4 bases and J by 0 bases; unmatched bases: 7. The CDR3 extends over 17 amino acids. The CDR3 nucleotides are TGTGCCAGCAGCCGTCTAGCGGGGCCTACCTCCTACAATGAGCAGTTCTTC. It is translated as CASSRLAGPTSYNEQFF.

This clonotype was picked up a small number of times. This chain links TRBV20-1 with TRBJ2-5, with 8 positions matching TRBD2. Germline CDR1 reads DFQATT; CDR2 reads SNEGSKA (reference sequence). The CDR3 is made up of 16 amino acids. V lost 2 bases, J lost 11 bases, and 19 bases stayed unmatched. The DNA for the CDR3 is TGCAGTGCTAGATCAAAAGCGGGGGCGTTAGTTAGGGAGCAGTACTTC. Its translation is CSARSKAGALVREQYF.

This sequence joins TRBV14 and TRBJ2-7; TRBD2 matches 9 bases. V lost 3 bases and J lost 7; bases outside the gene matches: 13. The CDR3 is made up of 16 amino acids. Looked up from germline, CDR1 is SGHDN and CDR2 is FVKESK. The CDR3: CASSQAGGGVYNEQYF. The CDR3 DNA reads as TGTGCCAGCAGCCAGGCTGGCGGGGGGGTTTACAATGAGCAGTACTTC.

This clonotype was detected a few times. The chain recombines TRBV11-3 with TRBJ2-1, with TRBD2 matching 7 bases. The V and J ends lost 5 bases and 7 bases, in that order; junction bases with no gene match: 14. CDR1 and CDR2 from the germline V gene are SGHNT and YENEEA. The CDR3 totals 16 residues. The CDR3: CASSLTHTGGRNEQFF. As DNA, the CDR3 is TGTGCCAGCAGCCTTACCCACACCGGGGGGAGGAATGAGCAGTTCTTC.

At least ten counts were recorded for this clonotype. J is TRBJ2-1 and V is TRBV20-1; 10 bases agree with TRBD2. The ends lost 5 bases at V and 7 bases at J; junction bases unmatched: 8. The CDR3 is 14 residues long. Germline lookup yields CDR1 DFQATT and CDR2 SNEGSKA (reference sequence). This chain's CDR3 is CSAALAGAGNEQFF. In nucleotides, the CDR3 is TGCAGTGCTGCTCTAGCGGGGGCAGGGAATGAGCAGTTCTTC.

In nucleotides, the CDR3 is TGTGCCAGCAGCCTTCGGGGACAGGCTGGCCAAGAGACCCAGTACTTC. Its translation: CASSLRGQAGQETQYF. J is TRBJ2-5 and V is TRBV9; 8 bases are shared with TRBD1. Germline V CDR1 and CDR2: SGDLS, YYNGEE. V was clipped by 4 bases and J by 1 base; unmatched bases: 9. The CDR3 contains 16 residues.

Worth noting for this clonotype: A much larger clonotype is one base distant, so this may be a read error. The V call is TRBV4-1, the J call TRBJ1-5; perhaps TRBD1 as D (5 bases). The CDR3 loop spans 15 amino acids. Trimming cost V 0 bases and J 6 bases, with 12 bases left between them. CDR1 MGHRA and CDR2 YSYEKL come from the germline V gene. CDR3 region: CASSQDRGWAQPQHF. CDR3 sequence (DNA): TGCGCCAGCAGCCAAGATCGGGGCTGGGCTCAGCCCCAGCATTTT.

V usage is TRBV3-1 and J usage is TRBJ2-7; no definite D call. This CDR3 contains 12 residues. V was pared by 2 bases and J by 2 bases, with 4 bases between. Germline V gene sequence: CDR1 LGHDT, CDR2 YNNKEL (reference sequence). CDR3 sequence reads: CASSQLAYEQYF. In DNA form, the CDR3 reads TGTGCCAGCAGCCAACTCGCCTACGAGCAGTACTTC.

As for this clonotype: One base away lies a much larger clone, so this may be a sequencing read error. CDR3 residues: CATSSNEKLFF. CDR3 sequence (DNA): TGTGCCACCAGCTCTAATGAAAAACTGTTTTTT. The chain combines TRBV24-1 with TRBJ1-4, with D uncertain. The V end lost 7 bases, the J end lost 3 bases, and 2 bases lay between the germline ends. This CDR3 has 11 residues. Germline lookup yields CDR1 KGHDR and CDR2 SFDVKD.

This clonotype was recorded at least ten times. The rearrangement joins TRBV28 to TRBJ2-4, with 8 bases identical to TRBD2. Germline CDR1 MDHEN, CDR2 SYDVKM. CDR3 length: 12 amino acids. This CDR3 is CAVLGGGNIQYF. Written as DNA, the CDR3 is TGTGCGGTCCTCGGGGGGGGAAACATTCAGTACTTC.

The chain has TRBV7-9 and TRBJ2-4; D is ambiguous. CDR1 is SEHNR and CDR2 is FQNEAQ in the germline V gene (reference sequence). CDR3 length equals 13 residues. Trimming pared 8 bases from V and 1 base from J, leaving 9 bases between. For the CDR3, the DNA is TGTGCCAGCGGGGTTGGGGCCAAAAACATTCAGTACTTC. Amino acids: CASGVGAKNIQYF.

This clonotype was counted only a few times. With a much larger clone just one base away, this may be a read error. This chain joins TRBV27 and TRBJ2-6; D is unclear. The length of the CDR3 is 15 residues. Germline CDR1 is MNHEY and CDR2 is SMNVEV (reference sequence). V was shortened by 6 bases and J by 0 bases, with 9 bases between the two germline ends. CDR3 sequence reads: CASSPRTSGANVLTF. For the CDR3, the DNA is TGTGCCAGCAGCCCGCGGACCTCTGGGGCCAACGTCCTGACTTTC. The whole variable domain, filled in from reference TRBV27 and TRBJ2-6, reads EAQVTQNPRYLITVTGKKLTVTCSQNMNHEYMSWYRQDPGLGLRQIYYSMNVEVTDKGDVPEGYKVSRKEKRNFPLILESPSPNQTSLYFCASSPRTSGANVLTFGAGSRLTVL.